Each of the 16 T cell receptor beta chains below was sequenced from the same sample in a study of CD8 T cells in ankylosing spondylitis. TCRdb processed the 5' RACE reads anew with MiXCR; each CDR3 protein has one entry. The table lists 150,000 or so distinct CDR3 sequences, 9.8% of them singletons. The sample was blood, either unsorted or a sorted T cell fraction (not recorded which). The receptors derive from a female donor with ankylosing spondylitis or in good health (not recorded which).

Only a few counts were recorded for this clonotype. The chain recombines TRBV7-8 with TRBJ2-7; 8 nucleotides agree with TRBD2. V was clipped by 3 bases and J by 3 bases; unmatched bases: 4. This CDR3 region has 14 residues. CDR1 SGHVS and CDR2 FQNEAQ come from the germline V gene. CDR3 sequence: CASSFRLANYEQYF. The CDR3 nucleotides are TGTGCCAGCAGCTTCCGACTAGCGAACTACGAGCAGTACTTC. Combining the CDR3 with reference TRBV7-8 and TRBJ2-7 gives the whole variable domain GAGVSQSPRYKVAKRGQDVALRCDPISGHVSLFWYQQALGQGPEFLTYFQNEAQLDKSGLPSDRFFAERPEGSVSTLKIQRTQQEDSAVYLCASSFRLANYEQYFGPGTRLTVT.

This clonotype was seen many times. The V gene is TRBV5-1, the J gene TRBJ2-2, with 8 nucleotides matching TRBD1. From germline, CDR1 is SGHRS and CDR2 YFSETQ. This CDR3 contains 16 residues. J lost 4 bases, V lost 2 bases, and 7 bases had no gene match. This CDR3 is CASSFRGQDLTGELFF. The DNA of the CDR3 is TGCGCCAGCAGCTTTCGGGGACAGGACCTCACCGGGGAGCTGTTTTTT.

This clonotype was detected many times. This rearrangement joins TRBV15 to TRBJ1-2; no clear D gene. In germline, CDR1 is LNHNV, CDR2 YYDKDF (reference sequence). V was pared by 0 bases and J by 7 bases, with 15 bases between. This CDR3 spans 15 amino acids. The CDR3 DNA follows: TGTGCCACCAGCAGAGATCCGGCCTCCCCGGGTGGCTACACCTTC. Translating gives CATSRDPASPGGYTF. Based on the CDR3 plus reference TRBV15 and TRBJ1-2, the full variable domain is DAMVIQNPRYQVTQFGKPVTLSCSQTLNHNVMYWYQQKSSQAPKLLFHYYDKDFNNEADTPDNFQSRRPNTSFCFLDIRSPGLGDTAMYLCATSRDPASPGGYTFGSGTRLTVV.

The chain couples TRBV7-2 to TRBJ1-1; D is undetermined. Deletions cut 4 bases from V and 1 base from J, with 10 bases between. CDR1 is SGHTA, CDR2 FQGNSA, per germline. The length of the CDR3 is 14 residues. The CDR3 bases are TGTGCCAGCAGCTATACCCACGGGAACACTGAAGCTTTCTTT. Protein sequence: CASSYTHGNTEAFF.

V is TRBV7-2 and J is TRBJ1-1; D gene ambiguous. The CDR3 runs to 15 residues. Germline lookup yields CDR1 SGHTA and CDR2 FQGNSA. V was trimmed by 5 bases and J by 1 base, leaving 14 bases between them. The CDR3 nucleotides are TGTGCCAGCAGCCGTCGCGATGGCCGGAACACTGAAGCTTTCTTT. Protein product: CASSRRDGRNTEAFF.

V is TRBV14 and J is TRBJ2-7, with D uncertain. V lost 0 bases, J lost 2 bases, and 5 bases lay in between. The CDR3 totals 13 residues. From germline, CDR1 is SGHDN and CDR2 FVKESK. The CDR3 DNA reads as TGTGCCAGCAGCCAAGAATTCCCCTACGAGCAGTACTTC. This gives the protein CASSQEFPYEQYF.

The sample holds a few counts of this clonotype. The rearrangement links TRBV7-9 to TRBJ1-2; the D is unclear. Germline CDR1 and CDR2: SEHNR and FQNEAQ (reference sequence). This CDR3 is 13 amino acids long. V was clipped by 7 bases and J by 5 bases, with 14 bases between them. The CDR3 nucleotides read TGTGCCAGCACCCCCCCGGAGCAATATGGCTACACCTTC. Translation: CASTPPEQYGYTF.

The table lists this clonotype with many counts. The chain is built from TRBV27 and TRBJ2-7; 7 bases fit TRBD1. After removal of 5 bases from V and 6 bases from J, the junction contained 7 bases not matched to a gene. Germline V gives CDR1 MNHEY, CDR2 SMNVEV (reference sequence). CDR3 size: 13 residues. The CDR3 is CASSPPGGVEQYF. In DNA form, the CDR3 reads TGTGCCAGCAGTCCTCCAGGGGGAGTCGAGCAGTACTTC.

V usage is TRBV27 and J usage is TRBJ2-7; D uncertain. CDR3 size: 13 residues. Germline-derived CDR1 and CDR2 are MNHEY and SMNVEV (reference sequence). The V end lost 3 bases, the J end lost 3 bases, and 9 bases lay between the germline ends. The chain's CDR3 is CASSFLPFYEQYF. DNA of the CDR3: TGTGCCAGCAGTTTCCTTCCTTTCTACGAGCAGTACTTC.

This clonotype has more than one count but fewer than ten. The genes are TRBV11-2 and TRBJ1-6; no clear D gene. The germline V and J ends were trimmed by 1 base and 7 bases, with 11 bases remaining between them. This CDR3 is built from 15 residues. Germline V gene sequence: CDR1 SGHAT, CDR2 FQNNGV. The CDR3 reads CASSLGNTRNSPLHF. The DNA for the CDR3 is TGTGCCAGCAGCTTAGGAAACACACGGAATTCACCCCTCCACTTT. The full variable domain, rest sourced from reference TRBV11-2 and TRBJ1-6, is EAGVAQSPRYKIIEKRQSVAFWCNPISGHATLYWYQQILGQGPKLLIQFQNNGVVDDSQLPKDRFSAERLKGVDSTLKIQPAKLEDSAVYLCASSLGNTRNSPLHFGNGTRLTVT.

This clonotype appeared a few times. This chain links TRBV7-9 with TRBJ2-7, with D perhaps TRBD1 or TRBD2 (5 bases each). The CDR3 covers 15 residues. V gave up 6 bases and J gave up 7 bases, with 22 bases separating them. Germline V gene sequence: CDR1 SEHNR, CDR2 FQNEAQ (reference sequence). Written as DNA, the CDR3 is TGTGCCAGCAGTCCTACAGAGGGGACCCCTAGGGAGCAGTACTTC. Its protein product is CASSPTEGTPREQYF.

This clonotype has just a few counts. This chain connects TRBV7-9 to TRBJ2-5; D not resolved. CDR3 length: 14 amino acids. With 1 base removed from V and 3 bases from J, the gap between germline ends came to 9 bases. The germline V gene has CDR1 SEHNR and CDR2 FQNEAQ (reference sequence). DNA for the CDR3: TGTGCCAGCAGCTTAGATCTTCTGGAAGAGACCCAGTACTTC. Amino acids: CASSLDLLEETQYF.

This clonotype occurred a few times. This chain joins TRBV28 and TRBJ2-1, with a weak D call TRBD2 (6 bases). Germline assignment: CDR1 MDHEN and CDR2 SYDVKM. V shed 3 bases and J shed 4 bases, with 10 bases lying between them. CDR3 size: 14 residues. CDR3 bases: TGTGCCAGCAGTTTGGCGGAGGGATACAATGAGCAGTTCTTC. It is translated as CASSLAEGYNEQFF.

This clonotype was recorded at least ten times. The rearrangement links TRBV4-3 to TRBJ2-3; maybe TRBD2 (5 bases). Germline V gives CDR1 LGHNA, CDR2 YSLEER. The length of the CDR3 is 14 residues. Trimming cost V 4 bases and J 0 bases, with 8 bases left between them. The DNA of the CDR3 is TGCGCCAGCAGCCTGGGCGGGAGCACAGATACGCAGTATTTT. It translates to CASSLGGSTDTQYF.

This clonotype has more than one count but fewer than ten. The chain is built from TRBV5-6 and TRBJ2-1, with D unresolved. The CDR3 covers 11 residues. From germline, CDR1 is SGHDT and CDR2 YYEEEE. Trimming shortened V by 4 bases and J by 8 bases, and 7 bases separated the two germline ends. CDR3 amino acids: CASSHTHEQFF. The CDR3 DNA reads TGTGCCAGCAGCCATACTCATGAGCAGTTCTTC. The variable domain in full, completed from reference TRBV5-6 and TRBJ2-1, reads DAGVTQSPTHLIKTRGQQVTLRCSPKSGHDTVSWYQQALGQGPQFIFQYYEEEERQRGNFPDRFSGHQFPNYSSELNVNALLLGDSALYLCASSHTHEQFFGPGTRLTVL.

At least ten counts were recorded for this clonotype. This chain joins TRBV20-1 and TRBJ2-1; D call uncertain. Germline CDR1 DFQATT, CDR2 SNEGSKA (reference sequence). This CDR3 contains 12 residues. V lost 7 bases and J lost 5, with 12 bases in between. As DNA, the CDR3 is TGCAGTGTATGGGCAGCTAACAATGAGCAGTTCTTC. Protein product: CSVWAANNEQFF.